The T cell receptor (beta chain) under discussion was sequenced for a study of cytomegalovirus exposure and HLA in healthy donors. This clone has just a few counts. Its antigen is undetermined. The study ran its PCR with 60 Vbeta and 13 Jbeta primers. The data were produced by immunoSEQ multiplex PCR, yet TCRdb's version contains in-frame clones alone and is incomplete. The table lists roughly 250,000 clones, approximately 84% of them singletons. The V gene lost 6 bases and the J gene lost 6 bases, with 14 bases spanning the gap. The CDR3 spans 14 residues. The germline V gene has CDR1 MNHEY and CDR2 SVGAGI. Findings and limits, study-wide: It was confirmed in vitro that a few of the CMV-associated chains were specific for CMV antigens. Later work associated more than 15,000 TCR beta sequences with HLA alleles at 0.05 false discovery rate. It was taken for granted in presence/absence analyses that sequencing depth across donors was roughly uniform. The study labeled 170 or so TCR beta chains cytomegalovirus-associated.

The chain employs TRBV6-5 and TRBJ2-2, with D possibly being TRBD1 (6 bases). The source of this sequence is a woman aged 40 to 50 in good health and CMV-seropositive. Sequenced input: PBMCs. CDR3 protein: CASRSNRVSGELFF. The CDR3, as DNA: TGTGCCAGCAGGTCAAACAGGGTGTCCGGGGAGCTGTTTTTT.